This T cell receptor (beta chain) comes out of a study of T cell responses to AZD1222 COVID-19 vaccine. About this clone itself: The antigen is unknown.

Study findings and constraints: Clonal diversity may have been underestimated, and the donors were mostly white British, with more females than males.

Libraries were prepared by immunoSEQ multiplex PCR; TCRdb keeps only in-frame clonotypes and omits some of them. The table has 150,000 or so clones, approximately 94% seen once. The TCR originated in an adult who received the AZD1222 COVID-19 vaccine. Here the sequenced sample was peripheral blood, taken 28 days after the second AZD1222 dose.

CDR3 nucleotides: TGTGCCACCAGCAGAGGTTCGGGCTCTGGGGCCAACGTCCTGACTTTC. Encoded protein: CATSRGSGSGANVLTF. This chain joins TRBV15 and TRBJ2-6, with D uncertain. V lost 1 base, J lost 0 bases, and 7 bases lay in between. The CDR3 consists of 16 residues. Germline CDR1 is LNHNV and CDR2 is YYDKDF (reference sequence). Together with reference TRBV15 and TRBJ2-6, the CDR3 gives the full variable domain: DAMVIQNPRYQVTQFGKPVTLSCSQTLNHNVMYWYQQKSSQAPKLLFHYYDKDFNNEADTPDNFQSRRPNTSFCFLDIRSPGLGDTAMYLCATSRGSGSGANVLTFGAGSRLTVL.